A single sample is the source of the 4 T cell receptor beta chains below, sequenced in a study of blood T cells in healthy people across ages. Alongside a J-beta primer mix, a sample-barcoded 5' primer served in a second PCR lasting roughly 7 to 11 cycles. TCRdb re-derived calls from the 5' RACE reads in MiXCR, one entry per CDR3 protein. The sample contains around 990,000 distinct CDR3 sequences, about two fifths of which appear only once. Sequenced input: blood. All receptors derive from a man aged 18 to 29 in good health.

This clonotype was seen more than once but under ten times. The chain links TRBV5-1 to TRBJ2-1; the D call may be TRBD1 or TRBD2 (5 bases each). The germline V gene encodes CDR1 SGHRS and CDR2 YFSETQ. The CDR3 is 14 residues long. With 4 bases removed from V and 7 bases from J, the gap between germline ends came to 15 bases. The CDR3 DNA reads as TGCGCCAGCAGCCGTGTAGGGTGGGGGAATGAGCAGTTCTTC. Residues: CASSRVGWGNEQFF.

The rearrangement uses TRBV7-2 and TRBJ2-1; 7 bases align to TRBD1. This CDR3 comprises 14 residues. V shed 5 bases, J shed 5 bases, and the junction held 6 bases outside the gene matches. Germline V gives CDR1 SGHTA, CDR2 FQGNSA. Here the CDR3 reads CASSLGQMNNEQFF. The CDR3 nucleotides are TGTGCCAGCAGCCTGGGACAGATGAACAATGAGCAGTTCTTC.

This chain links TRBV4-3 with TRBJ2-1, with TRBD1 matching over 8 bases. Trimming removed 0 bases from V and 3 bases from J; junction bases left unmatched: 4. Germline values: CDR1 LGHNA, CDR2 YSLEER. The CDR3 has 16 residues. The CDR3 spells CASSQDSTGDYNEQFF. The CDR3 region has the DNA TGCGCCAGCAGCCAAGATTCGACAGGGGACTACAATGAGCAGTTCTTC.

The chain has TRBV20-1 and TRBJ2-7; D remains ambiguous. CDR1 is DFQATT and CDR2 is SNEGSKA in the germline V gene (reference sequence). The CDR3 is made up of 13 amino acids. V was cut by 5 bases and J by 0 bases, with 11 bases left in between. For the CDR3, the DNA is TGCAGTGCTCTGACAAGAAACTCCTACGAGCAGTACTTC. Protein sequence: CSALTRNSYEQYF.